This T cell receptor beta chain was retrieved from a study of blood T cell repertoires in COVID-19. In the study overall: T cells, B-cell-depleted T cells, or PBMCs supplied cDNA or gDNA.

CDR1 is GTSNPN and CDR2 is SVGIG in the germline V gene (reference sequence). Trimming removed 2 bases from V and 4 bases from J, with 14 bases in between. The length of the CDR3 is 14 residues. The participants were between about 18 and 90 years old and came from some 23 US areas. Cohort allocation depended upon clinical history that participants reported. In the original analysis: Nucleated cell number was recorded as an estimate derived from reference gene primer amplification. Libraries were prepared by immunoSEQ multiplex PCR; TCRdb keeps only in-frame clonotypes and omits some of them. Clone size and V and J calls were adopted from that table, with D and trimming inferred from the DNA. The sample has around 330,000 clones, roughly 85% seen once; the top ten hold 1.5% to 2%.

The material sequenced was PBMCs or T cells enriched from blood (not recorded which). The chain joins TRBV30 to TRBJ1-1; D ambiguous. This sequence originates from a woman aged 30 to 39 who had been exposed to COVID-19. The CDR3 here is CAWSKARSGTEAFF. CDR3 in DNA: TGTGCCTGGAGTAAGGCCCGGTCGGGCACTGAAGCTTTCTTT.